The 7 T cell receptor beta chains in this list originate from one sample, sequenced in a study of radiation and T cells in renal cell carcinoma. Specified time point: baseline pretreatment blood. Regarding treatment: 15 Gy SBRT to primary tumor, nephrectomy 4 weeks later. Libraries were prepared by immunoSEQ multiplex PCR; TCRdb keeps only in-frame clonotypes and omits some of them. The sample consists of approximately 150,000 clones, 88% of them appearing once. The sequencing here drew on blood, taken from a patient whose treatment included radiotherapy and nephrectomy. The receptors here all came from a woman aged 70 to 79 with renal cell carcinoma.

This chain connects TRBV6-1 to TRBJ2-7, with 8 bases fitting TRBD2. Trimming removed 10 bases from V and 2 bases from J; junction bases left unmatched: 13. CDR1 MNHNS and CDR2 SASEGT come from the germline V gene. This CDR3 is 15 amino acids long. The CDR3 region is CANNCSKRGPYEQYF. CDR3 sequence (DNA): TGTGCCAACAACTGCTCCAAGCGGGGGCCCTACGAGCAGTACTTC.

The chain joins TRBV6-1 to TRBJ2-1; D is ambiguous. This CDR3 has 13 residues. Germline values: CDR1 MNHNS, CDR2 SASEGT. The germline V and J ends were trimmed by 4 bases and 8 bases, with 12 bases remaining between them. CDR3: CASSVDGYDEQFF. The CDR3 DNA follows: TGTGCCAGCAGTGTCGACGGGTACGATGAGCAGTTCTTC.

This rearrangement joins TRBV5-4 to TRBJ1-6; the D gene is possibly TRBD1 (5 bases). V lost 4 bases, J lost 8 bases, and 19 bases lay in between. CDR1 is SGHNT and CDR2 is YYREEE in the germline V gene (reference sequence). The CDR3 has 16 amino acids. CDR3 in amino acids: CASSLPKTVGDSPLHF. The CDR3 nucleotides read TGTGCCAGCAGCCTTCCAAAGACAGTCGGGGATTCACCCCTCCACTTT.

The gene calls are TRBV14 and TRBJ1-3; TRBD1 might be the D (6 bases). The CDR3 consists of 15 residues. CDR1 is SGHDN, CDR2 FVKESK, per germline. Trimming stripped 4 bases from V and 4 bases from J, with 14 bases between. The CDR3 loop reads CASSPRRGSGNTIYF. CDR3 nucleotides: TGTGCCAGCAGCCCCCGAAGGGGGTCAGGAAACACCATATATTTT.

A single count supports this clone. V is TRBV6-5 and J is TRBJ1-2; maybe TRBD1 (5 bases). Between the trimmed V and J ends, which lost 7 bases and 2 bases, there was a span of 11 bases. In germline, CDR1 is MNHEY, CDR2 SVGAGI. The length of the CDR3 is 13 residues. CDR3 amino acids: CASMRGGNYGYTF. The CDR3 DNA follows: TGTGCCAGCATGAGGGGCGGGAACTATGGCTACACCTTC.

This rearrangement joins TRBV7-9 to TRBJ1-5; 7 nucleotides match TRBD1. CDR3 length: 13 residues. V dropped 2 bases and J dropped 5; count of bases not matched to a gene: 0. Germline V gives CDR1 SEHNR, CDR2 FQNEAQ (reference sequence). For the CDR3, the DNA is TGTGCCAGCAGCTTAACAGGGGATCAGCCCCAGCATTTT. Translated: CASSLTGDQPQHF.

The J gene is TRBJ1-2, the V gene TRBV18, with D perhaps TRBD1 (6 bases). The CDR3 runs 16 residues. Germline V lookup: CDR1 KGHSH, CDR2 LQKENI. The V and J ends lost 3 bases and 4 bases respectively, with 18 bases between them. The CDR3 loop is CASSPAGADLGYGYTF. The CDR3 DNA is TGTGCCAGCTCACCGGCGGGGGCGGATTTGGGCTATGGCTACACCTTC.